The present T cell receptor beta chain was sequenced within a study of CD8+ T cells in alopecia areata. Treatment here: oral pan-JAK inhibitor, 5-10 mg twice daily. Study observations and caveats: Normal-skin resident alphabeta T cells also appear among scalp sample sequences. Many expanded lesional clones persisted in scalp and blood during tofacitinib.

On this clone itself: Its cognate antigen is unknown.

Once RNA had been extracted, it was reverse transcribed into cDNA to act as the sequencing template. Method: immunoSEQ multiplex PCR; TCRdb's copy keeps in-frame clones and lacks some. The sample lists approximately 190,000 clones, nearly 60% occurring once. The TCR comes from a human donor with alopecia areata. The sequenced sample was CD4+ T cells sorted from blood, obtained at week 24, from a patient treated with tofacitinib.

The CDR3 loop reads CASSLIASEGNEQFF. Written as DNA, the CDR3 is TGCGCCAGCAGCTTGATCGCTAGCGAAGGCAATGAGCAGTTCTTC. The chain combines TRBV5-1 with TRBJ2-1, with D possibly being TRBD2 (6 bases). This CDR3 has 15 residues. V was clipped by 1 base and J by 6 bases, with 14 bases between them. Germline-derived CDR1 and CDR2 are SGHRS and YFSETQ.